The present TCR beta chain was sequenced within a study of T cells in Graves' hyperthyroidism and ophthalmopathy. Study-wide findings and caveats: Progression to ophthalmopathy was predicted a median of approximately 6.4 months early.

This clonotype was detected many times. Its antigen remains unknown. Authors of the study amplified TCR beta CDR3 regions from RNA transcripts. The HTBI set primed first-round TCR CDR3 RT-PCR. TCRdb re-called the multiplex PCR reads with MiXCR, one entry per CDR3 protein. This sample has 400,000 to 500,000 distinct CDR3 sequences, with under 15% found just once. V lost 0 bases, J lost 4 bases, and 6 bases lay in between. The germline gives CDR1 GTSNPN, CDR2 SVGIG (reference sequence). The CDR3 sequence is 12 residues long. Material: blood. The sequence was collected from a woman aged 18-30 years with Graves' hyperthyroidism. The V gene is TRBV30, the J gene TRBJ2-5; D remains unclear. CDR3 coding DNA: TGTGCCTGGAGTGTCTCCAGAGAGACCCAGTACTTC. Protein sequence: CAWSVSRETQYF.